This T cell receptor beta chain was identified during a study of post-analysis software for immune sequencing data. Remarks on this clonotype: Its antigen is unidentified.

Deletions cut 3 bases from V and 4 bases from J, with 12 bases between. This CDR3 comprises 14 residues. Unique molecular identifiers had been added to the TCR beta cDNA libraries. T cells, about 0.95 to 11 million of them, yielded approximately 500,000 cDNA molecules. In TCRdb, the PCR reads were re-called with MiXCR into one record per CDR3 protein. The sample carries hundreds of thousands of distinct CDR3 sequences, roughly 27% recorded once. Study observations and caveats: Patients carried 5 or 6 TRBV segments more frequently than controls did, and TRBV5-6, TRBV5-1 and TRBV20-1 were among them. In multiple sclerosis, normalized Chao1 diversity was significantly below that of controls.

The sequence was collected from a girl between 5 and 17 years old with multiple sclerosis. The V gene is TRBV12-3 or TRBV12-4, the J gene TRBJ1-2; a weak D match, TRBD1 (6 bases). The source material was blood. CDR3: CASSFRGGAYGYTF. Written as DNA, the CDR3 is TGTGCCAGCAGTTTTCGGGGGGGGGCCTATGGCTACACCTTC.